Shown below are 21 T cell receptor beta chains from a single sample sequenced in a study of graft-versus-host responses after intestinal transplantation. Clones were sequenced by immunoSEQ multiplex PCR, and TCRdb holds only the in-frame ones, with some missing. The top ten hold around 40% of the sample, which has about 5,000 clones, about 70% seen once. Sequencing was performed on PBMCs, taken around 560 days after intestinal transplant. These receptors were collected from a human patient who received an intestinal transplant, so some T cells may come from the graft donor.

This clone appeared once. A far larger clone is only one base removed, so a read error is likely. The CDR3 spells CRVGPGGTETQYF. The CDR3 nucleotides are TGCAGGGTTGGTCCGGGGGGGACAGAGACCCAGTACTTC. The chain uses TRBV29-1 and TRBJ2-5, with 8 bases lining up with TRBD2. Germline loops: CDR1 SQVTM, CDR2 ANQGSEA. The CDR3 runs 13 residues.

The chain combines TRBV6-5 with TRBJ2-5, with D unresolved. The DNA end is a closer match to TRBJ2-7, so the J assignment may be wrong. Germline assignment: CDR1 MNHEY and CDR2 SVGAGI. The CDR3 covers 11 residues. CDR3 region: CASSLNYEQYF. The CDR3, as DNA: TGTGCCAGCAGCCTTAACTACGAGCAGTACTTC.

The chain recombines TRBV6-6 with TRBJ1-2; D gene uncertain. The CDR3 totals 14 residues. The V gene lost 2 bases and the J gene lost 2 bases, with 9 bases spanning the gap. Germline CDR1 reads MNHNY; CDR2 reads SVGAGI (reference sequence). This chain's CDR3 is CASSYTDGNYGYTF. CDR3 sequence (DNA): TGTGCCAGCAGTTACACTGACGGAAACTATGGCTACACCTTC.

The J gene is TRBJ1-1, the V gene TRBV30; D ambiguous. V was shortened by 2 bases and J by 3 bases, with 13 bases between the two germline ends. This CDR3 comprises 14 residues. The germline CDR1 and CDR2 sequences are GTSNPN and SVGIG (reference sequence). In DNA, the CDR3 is TGTGCCTGGAGTTTACGGGGAAGGGACACTGAAGCTTTCTTT. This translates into CAWSLRGRDTEAFF.

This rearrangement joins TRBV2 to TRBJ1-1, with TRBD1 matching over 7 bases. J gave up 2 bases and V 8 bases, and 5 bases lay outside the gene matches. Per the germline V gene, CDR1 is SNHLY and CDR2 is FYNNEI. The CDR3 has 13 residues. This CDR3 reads CASHQGGNTEAFF. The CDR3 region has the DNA TGTGCCAGCCACCAGGGGGGAAACACTGAAGCTTTCTTT.

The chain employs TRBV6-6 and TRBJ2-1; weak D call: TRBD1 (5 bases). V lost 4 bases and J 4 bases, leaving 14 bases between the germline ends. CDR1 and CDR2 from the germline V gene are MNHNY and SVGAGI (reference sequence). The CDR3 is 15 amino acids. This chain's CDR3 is CASSSGNRIYNEQFF. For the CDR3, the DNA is TGTGCCAGCAGTTCAGGGAATCGGATATACAATGAGCAGTTCTTC.

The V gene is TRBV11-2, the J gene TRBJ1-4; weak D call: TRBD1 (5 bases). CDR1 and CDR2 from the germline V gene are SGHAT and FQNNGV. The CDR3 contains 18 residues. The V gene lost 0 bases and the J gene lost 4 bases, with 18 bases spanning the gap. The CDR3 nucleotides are TGTGCCAGCAGCTTAGACCACCGGGACTCCGGTTTTAATGAAAAACTGTTTTTT. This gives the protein CASSLDHRDSGFNEKLFF.

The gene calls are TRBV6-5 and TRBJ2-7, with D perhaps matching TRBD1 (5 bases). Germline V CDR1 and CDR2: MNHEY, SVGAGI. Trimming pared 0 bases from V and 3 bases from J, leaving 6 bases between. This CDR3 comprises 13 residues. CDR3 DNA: TGTGCCAGCAGTTACTCAACAGGCTACGAGCAGTACTTC. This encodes CASSYSTGYEQYF.

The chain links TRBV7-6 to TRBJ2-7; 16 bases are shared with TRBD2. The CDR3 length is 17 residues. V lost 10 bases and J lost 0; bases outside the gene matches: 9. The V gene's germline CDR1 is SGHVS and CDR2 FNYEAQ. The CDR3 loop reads CAILSGTSGGGSYEQYF. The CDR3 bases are TGTGCCATCCTTTCCGGGACTAGCGGGGGGGGCTCCTACGAGCAGTACTTC.

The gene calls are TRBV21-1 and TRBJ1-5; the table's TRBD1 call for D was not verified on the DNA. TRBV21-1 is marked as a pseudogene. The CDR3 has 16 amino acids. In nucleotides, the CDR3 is TGTGCCAGCCCTTACCGGGACAGTCATAGCAATCAGCCCCAGCATTTT. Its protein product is CASPYRDSHSNQPQHF.

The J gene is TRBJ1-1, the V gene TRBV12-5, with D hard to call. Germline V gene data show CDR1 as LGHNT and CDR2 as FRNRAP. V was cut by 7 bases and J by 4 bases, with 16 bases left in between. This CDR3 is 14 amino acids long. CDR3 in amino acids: CASASTIARTEAFF. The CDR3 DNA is TGTGCTAGTGCTTCCACCATCGCCCGCACTGAAGCTTTCTTT.

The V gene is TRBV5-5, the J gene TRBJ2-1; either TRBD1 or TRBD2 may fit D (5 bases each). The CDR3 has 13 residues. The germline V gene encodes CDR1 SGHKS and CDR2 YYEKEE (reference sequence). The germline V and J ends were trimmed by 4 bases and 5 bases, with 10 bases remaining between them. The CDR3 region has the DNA TGTGCCAGCAGCACGGGACGCAACAATGAGCAGTTCTTC. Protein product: CASSTGRNNEQFF.

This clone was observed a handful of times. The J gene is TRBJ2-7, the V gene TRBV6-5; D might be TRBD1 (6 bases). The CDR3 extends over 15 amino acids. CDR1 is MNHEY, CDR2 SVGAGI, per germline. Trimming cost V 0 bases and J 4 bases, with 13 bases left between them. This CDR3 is CASSYSTQGGYEQYF. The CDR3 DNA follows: TGTGCCAGCAGTTACTCGACACAGGGTGGGTACGAGCAGTACTTC.

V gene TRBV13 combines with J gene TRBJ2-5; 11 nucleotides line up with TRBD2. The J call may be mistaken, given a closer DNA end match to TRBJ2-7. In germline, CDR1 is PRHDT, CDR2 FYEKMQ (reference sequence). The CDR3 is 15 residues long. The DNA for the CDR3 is TGTGCCAGCAGCTTAGTTAGCGGGGGGGAATACGAGCAGTACTTC. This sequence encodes CASSLVSGGEYEQYF.

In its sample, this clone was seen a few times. This chain's CDR3 is CASSANTDTQYF. CDR3 bases: TGTGCCAGCAGCGCAAACACAGATACGCAGTATTTT. This chain joins TRBV9 and TRBJ2-3; D is unresolved. This CDR3 has 12 amino acids. Germline V gene data show CDR1 as SGDLS and CDR2 as YYNGEE. V lost 3 bases, J lost 2 bases, and 4 bases lay in between.

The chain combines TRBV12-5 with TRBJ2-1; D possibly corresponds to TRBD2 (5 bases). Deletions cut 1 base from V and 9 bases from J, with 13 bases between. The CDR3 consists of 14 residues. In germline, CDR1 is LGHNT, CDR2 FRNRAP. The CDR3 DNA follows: TGTGCTAGTGGTTTGGCCCTTCGGGGTAGTGAGCAGTTCTTC. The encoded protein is CASGLALRGSEQFF.

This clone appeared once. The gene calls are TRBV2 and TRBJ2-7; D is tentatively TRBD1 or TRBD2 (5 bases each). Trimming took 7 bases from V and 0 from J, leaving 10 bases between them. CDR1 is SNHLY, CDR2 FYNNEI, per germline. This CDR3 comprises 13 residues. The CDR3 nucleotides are TGTGCCAGCAAGGGACCAATCTCCTACGAGCAGTACTTC. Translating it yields CASKGPISYEQYF.

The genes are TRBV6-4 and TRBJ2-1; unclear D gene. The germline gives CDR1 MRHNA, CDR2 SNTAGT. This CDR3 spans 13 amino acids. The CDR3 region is CGVSAPPNNEQFF. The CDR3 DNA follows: TGTGGCGTATCAGCCCCGCCCAACAATGAGCAGTTCTTC.

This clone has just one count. CDR3 nucleotide sequence: TGCGCCAGCAGCTTCGAGGTAGGACAGGGAATCTCCTACAATGAGCAGTTCTTC. This sequence encodes CASSFEVGQGISYNEQFF. The chain combines TRBV5-1 with TRBJ2-1; TRBD1 agrees at 8 bases. Germline assignment: CDR1 SGHRS and CDR2 YFSETQ. Unmatched junction bases numbered 10, after V lost 2 bases and J lost 0 bases. CDR3 size: 18 residues.

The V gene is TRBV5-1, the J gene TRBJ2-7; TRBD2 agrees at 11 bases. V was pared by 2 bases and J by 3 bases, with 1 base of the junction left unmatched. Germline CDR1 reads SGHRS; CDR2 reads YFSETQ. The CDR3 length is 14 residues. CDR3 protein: CASSFSGGVYEQYF. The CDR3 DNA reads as TGCGCCAGCAGCTTTAGCGGGGGGGTCTACGAGCAGTACTTC. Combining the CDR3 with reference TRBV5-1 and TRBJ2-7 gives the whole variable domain KAGVTQTPRYLIKTRGQQVTLSCSPISGHRSVSWYQQTPGQGLQFLFEYFSETQRNKGNFPGRFSGRQFSNSRSEMNVSTLELGDSALYLCASSFSGGVYEQYFGPGTRLTVT.

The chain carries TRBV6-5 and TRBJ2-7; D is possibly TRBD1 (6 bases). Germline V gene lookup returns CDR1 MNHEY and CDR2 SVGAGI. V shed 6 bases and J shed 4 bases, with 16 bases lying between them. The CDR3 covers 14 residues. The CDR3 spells CASSLDRSGYEQYF. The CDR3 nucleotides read TGTGCCAGCAGCCTCGACAGGTCGGGGTACGAGCAGTACTTC.